This TCR beta chain stems from a study of blood T cell repertoires in COVID-19. The table came from immunoSEQ multiplex PCR; TCRdb's copy has only in-frame clones and leaves some out. The sample comprises hundreds of thousands of clones, roughly 89% of which are singletons, and about 4.5% rests with the top ten. Trimming removed 0 bases from V and 2 bases from J, with 13 bases in between. This CDR3 comprises 15 residues. CDR1 is GTSNPN and CDR2 is SVGIG in the germline V gene (reference sequence). The TCR was taken from a woman aged 25 to 39 with acute or convalescent COVID-19. The rearrangement joins TRBV30 to TRBJ2-5; no firm D call. Sequenced: peripheral blood. CDR3 in DNA: TGTGCCTGGAGTGTAGCTCCAGACTTTCAAGAGACCCAGTACTTC. Its protein is CAWSVAPDFQETQYF.